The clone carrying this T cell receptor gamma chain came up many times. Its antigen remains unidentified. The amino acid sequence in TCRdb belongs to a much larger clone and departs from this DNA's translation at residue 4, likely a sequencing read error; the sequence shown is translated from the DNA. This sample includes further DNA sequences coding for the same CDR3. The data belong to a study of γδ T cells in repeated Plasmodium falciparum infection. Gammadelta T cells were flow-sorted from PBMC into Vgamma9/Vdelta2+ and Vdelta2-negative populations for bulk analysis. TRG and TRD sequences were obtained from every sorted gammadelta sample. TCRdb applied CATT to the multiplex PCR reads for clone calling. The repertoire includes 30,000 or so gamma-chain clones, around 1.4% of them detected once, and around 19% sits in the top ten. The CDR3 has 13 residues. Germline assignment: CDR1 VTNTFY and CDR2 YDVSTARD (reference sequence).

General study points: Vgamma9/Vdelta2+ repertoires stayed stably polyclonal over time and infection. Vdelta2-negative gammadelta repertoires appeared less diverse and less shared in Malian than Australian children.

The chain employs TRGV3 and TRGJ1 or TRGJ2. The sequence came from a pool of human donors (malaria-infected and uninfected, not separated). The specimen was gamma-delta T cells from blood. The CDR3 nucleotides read TGTGCCACCCGGGACAGGCCGATGATAAGAAAACTCTTT. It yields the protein CATRDRPMIRKLF.